This T cell receptor beta chain was obtained from a study of blood T cells in healthy people across ages. Germline loops: CDR1 LGHNA, CDR2 YSLEER. J gave up 6 bases and V 0 bases, and 9 bases lay outside the gene matches. The CDR3 contains 18 residues. PCR was performed a second time for about 6 to 12 cycles using a sample-barcoded 5' primer and a J-beta primer mix. Each cDNA molecule carried a tag from a template-switch adaptor that contained 12 random nucleotides. TCRdb reprocessed the 5' RACE reads via MiXCR and lists one record per CDR3 protein. This table holds about 1.1 million distinct CDR3 sequences, 30% to 40% found once. General study results and limits: The study found more naive CD4+ cells and higher diversity in long-lived than aged donors.

There are many counts of this clonotype. The antigen is not known. Every donor gave 8 to 10 milliliters of peripheral blood. Total RNA extraction produced at least 5 micrograms (per sample) for the study. Material for sequencing was blood. The V gene is TRBV4-3, the J gene TRBJ2-1, with 12 nucleotides matching TRBD2. The clonotype was recovered from a man between 18 and 29 years old in good health. The CDR3 sequence: CASSQDSASGGAGNEQFF. The CDR3, as DNA: TGCGCCAGCAGCCAAGATTCGGCTAGCGGGGGGGCAGGCAATGAGCAGTTCTTC.